This entry lists 30 T cell receptor beta chains sequenced from one sample in a study of shared clonotypes between healthy human individuals. CD45RO-negative CD8 cells positively selected for CCR7 made up the naive population, which excluded terminally differentiated effector memory CD45RA+ cells. Profiling relied on immunoSEQ multiplex PCR, and the TCRdb table lists in-frame clones only, not all of them. Of about 2.2 million clones in the sample, approximately 94% were seen once. The sequenced sample consisted of naive CD8+ T cells from PBMCs. The receptors shown here come from a man aged 18 to 30 in good health. Some clones in this sample may be carry-over from other donors' samples.

The chain joins TRBV18 to TRBJ2-4; 8 bases map to TRBD2. The CDR3 consists of 16 residues. Germline V gene data show CDR1 as KGHSH and CDR2 as LQKENI. With V trimmed by 0 bases and J by 2 bases, 3 bases remained unmatched. Here the CDR3 DNA reads TGTGCCAGCTCACCACCTAGCGGGACGACCAAAAACATTCAGTACTTC. It translates to CASSPPSGTTKNIQYF.

The chain employs TRBV29-1 and TRBJ2-7; D may be TRBD2 (5 bases). This CDR3 is built from 14 residues. The V gene lost 4 bases and the J gene lost 4 bases, with 17 bases spanning the gap. Germline V lookup: CDR1 SQVTM, CDR2 ANQGSEA. The CDR3 is CSVGTGNPRYEQYF. CDR3 coding DNA: TGCAGCGTTGGCACCGGGAACCCTCGGTACGAGCAGTACTTC.

The rearrangement joins TRBV18 to TRBJ2-1, with a tentative D call TRBD1 (6 bases). V was shortened by 2 bases and J by 5 bases, with 19 bases between the two germline ends. Germline V gene lookup returns CDR1 KGHSH and CDR2 LQKENI. There are 17 residues in the CDR3. The DNA for the CDR3 is TGTGCCAGCTCACCAAGAGGATACAGGGACCTCCACAATGAGCAGTTCTTC. Translation: CASSPRGYRDLHNEQFF.

The CDR3 DNA reads as TGTGCCAGCAGCTTAAGTCCTCAGCGTAGCTCCTACAATGAGCAGTTCTTC. Its translation is CASSLSPQRSSYNEQFF. This chain joins TRBV7-3 and TRBJ2-1; D gene unclear. The CDR3 sequence is 17 residues long. CDR1 is SGHTA and CDR2 is FQGTGA in the germline V gene. The V and J ends lost 1 base and 0 bases respectively, with 13 bases between them.

This chain joins TRBV28 and TRBJ2-7, with 15 bases matching TRBD2. The ends lost 6 bases at V and 0 bases at J; junction bases unmatched: 6. The germline gives CDR1 MDHEN, CDR2 SYDVKM. The CDR3 runs to 17 residues. CDR3 residues: CASSGGTSGRSSYEQYF. The CDR3 nucleotides are TGTGCCAGCAGCGGAGGGACTAGCGGGAGGTCCTCCTACGAGCAGTACTTC. The full variable domain, its missing parts supplied by reference TRBV28 and TRBJ2-7, is DVKVTQSSRYLVKRTGEKVFLECVQDMDHENMFWYRQDPGLGLRLIYFSYDVKMKEKGDIPEGYSVSREKKERFSLILESASTNQTSMYLCASSGGTSGRSSYEQYFGPGTRLTVT.

The chain is built from TRBV11-2 and TRBJ1-1; weak D call: TRBD1 (5 bases). The CDR3 consists of 14 residues. Germline loops: CDR1 SGHAT, CDR2 FQNNGV. The ends were cut back, 7 bases at V and 1 base at J, with 13 bases in the middle. The CDR3 nucleotides read TGTGCCAGCATGAACTGGGGCCGGAACACTGAAGCTTTCTTT. As protein: CASMNWGRNTEAFF.

The rearrangement joins TRBV29-1 to TRBJ1-2; D is undetermined. CDR3 length equals 16 residues. Germline V gives CDR1 SQVTM, CDR2 ANQGSEA. V lost 0 bases, J lost 4 bases, and 18 bases lay in between. In nucleotides, the CDR3 is TGCAGCGTTGAAGATGAGCGGTCCGAACGGCGCTATGGCTACACCTTC. Its translation: CSVEDERSERRYGYTF.

This chain uses TRBV7-9 with TRBJ2-3; 7 bases are shared with TRBD2. CDR3 length: 14 amino acids. Germline V gene sequence: CDR1 SEHNR, CDR2 FQNEAQ (reference sequence). Germline trimming cut 5 bases from V and 6 bases from J; bases unmatched to any gene: 8. The DNA for the CDR3 is TGTGCCAGCAGCCCGGTTCTAGCGGCGGATACGCAGTATTTT. As protein: CASSPVLAADTQYF.

This chain connects TRBV5-4 to TRBJ2-1, with D unresolved. Germline CDR1 is SGHNT and CDR2 is YYREEE (reference sequence). Trimming took off 4 bases at V and 8 bases at J, with 10 bases between the two ends. This CDR3 is 12 amino acids long. The CDR3 protein is CASSPQTDEQFF. CDR3 nucleotide sequence: TGTGCCAGCAGCCCTCAGACGGATGAGCAGTTCTTC.

Remarks on this clone: Within the sample, other DNA sequences also encode this same CDR3. The chain is built from TRBV28 and TRBJ2-2, with no clear D. Germline assignment: CDR1 MDHEN and CDR2 SYDVKM. This CDR3 is 11 amino acids long. Trimming took 5 bases from V and 5 from J, leaving 3 bases between them. CDR3 in DNA: TGTGCCAGCAGTCCGACCGGGGAGCTGTTTTTT. It encodes CASSPTGELFF.

The V gene is TRBV29-1, the J gene TRBJ2-2; 11 bases fit TRBD2. In germline, CDR1 is SQVTM, CDR2 ANQGSEA. This CDR3 contains 14 residues. The V gene end was trimmed by 7 bases and the J gene end by 2 bases; junction bases not matched to a gene: 3. CDR3: CSGGTSGNTGELFF. CDR3 in DNA: TGCAGCGGGGGGACTAGCGGAAACACCGGGGAGCTGTTTTTT.

The chain recombines TRBV5-6 with TRBJ1-2; D possibly corresponds to TRBD1 (5 bases). Germline CDR1 and CDR2: SGHDT and YYEEEE. The CDR3 loop spans 16 amino acids. Between the trimmed V and J ends, which lost 4 bases and 6 bases, there was a span of 22 bases. This CDR3 reads CASSRDFRVSYDGYTF. Here the CDR3 DNA reads TGTGCCAGCAGCAGAGACTTCAGGGTTAGCTACGATGGCTACACCTTC.

V usage is TRBV11-2 and J usage is TRBJ2-7, with D perhaps TRBD2 (7 bases). CDR3 length equals 13 residues. The germline V and J ends were trimmed by 5 bases and 6 bases, with 14 bases remaining between them. Germline CDR1 and CDR2: SGHAT and FQNNGV. CDR3 sequence (DNA): TGTGCCAGCAGCCTTGGGGGGGGCCGCGAGCAGTACTTC. It specifies CASSLGGGREQYF.

The chain combines TRBV29-1 with TRBJ2-7; D is ambiguous. Germline assignment: CDR1 SQVTM and CDR2 ANQGSEA. V lost 6 bases, J lost 4 bases, and 10 bases lay in between. This CDR3 comprises 11 residues. This CDR3 is CSVTQSYEQYF. DNA of the CDR3: TGCAGCGTCACCCAGAGTTACGAGCAGTACTTC.

The chain combines TRBV28 with TRBJ2-3, with TRBD1 matching over 7 bases. CDR1 MDHEN and CDR2 SYDVKM come from the germline V gene. The ends lost 2 bases at V and 4 bases at J; junction bases unmatched: 3. The CDR3 runs 14 residues. CDR3 coding DNA: TGTGCCAGCAGTTTAAAGGGGGCCGCAGATACGCAGTATTTT. Translation: CASSLKGAADTQYF. The complete variable domain, with remaining parts taken from reference TRBV28 and TRBJ2-3, reads DVKVTQSSRYLVKRTGEKVFLECVQDMDHENMFWYRQDPGLGLRLIYFSYDVKMKEKGDIPEGYSVSREKKERFSLILESASTNQTSMYLCASSLKGAADTQYFGPGTRLTVL.

The rearrangement joins TRBV27 to TRBJ2-7, with 7 bases matching TRBD2. After removal of 3 bases from V and 3 bases from J, the junction contained 8 bases not matched to a gene. Looked up from germline, CDR1 is MNHEY and CDR2 is SMNVEV (reference sequence). The length of the CDR3 is 15 residues. The CDR3 region is CASSLAGDQLYEQYF. The DNA of the CDR3 is TGTGCCAGCAGTTTGGCGGGGGACCAGCTCTACGAGCAGTACTTC.

This rearrangement joins TRBV28 to TRBJ2-7, with D possibly matching TRBD2 (5 bases). Germline V gene sequence: CDR1 MDHEN, CDR2 SYDVKM. The CDR3 runs to 15 residues. Trimming cost V 2 bases and J 9 bases, with 20 bases left between them. CDR3 DNA sequence: TGTGCCAGCAGTTTACCCGAACATCTAGCCTCAGGGCAGTACTTC. As protein: CASSLPEHLASGQYF. Using reference TRBV28 and TRBJ2-7 for the parts outside the CDR3, the full variable domain is DVKVTQSSRYLVKRTGEKVFLECVQDMDHENMFWYRQDPGLGLRLIYFSYDVKMKEKGDIPEGYSVSREKKERFSLILESASTNQTSMYLCASSLPEHLASGQYFGPGTRLTVT.

As regards this clone: Additional DNA sequences in this sample encode the identical CDR3. The J gene is TRBJ2-7, the V gene TRBV9, with 7 bases aligning to TRBD2. V shed 0 bases and J 4 bases; nucleotides not matched to a gene: 7. Germline loops: CDR1 SGDLS, CDR2 YYNGEE. CDR3 length: 15 amino acids. CDR3 protein: CASSVGGLAVYEQYF. Written as DNA, the CDR3 is TGTGCCAGCAGCGTAGGAGGCCTAGCGGTTTACGAGCAGTACTTC.

V gene TRBV28 combines with J gene TRBJ1-4; D is uncertain. Germline V gene lookup returns CDR1 MDHEN and CDR2 SYDVKM. Trimming stripped 7 bases from V and 7 bases from J, with 19 bases between. The CDR3 has 15 residues. CDR3 in DNA: TGTGCCAGCATCTCGAGGGCACAGAGGGCTGAAAAACTGTTTTTT. As protein: CASISRAQRAEKLFF.

This clone appeared a single time. V is TRBV5-1 and J is TRBJ2-7, with TRBD2 matching over 7 bases. CDR1 and CDR2 (germline): SGHRS, YFSETQ. The CDR3 is 12 residues long. V lost 5 bases and J lost 6; bases outside the gene matches: 5. The CDR3 nucleotides read TGCGCCAGCAGTGGGACTACTCGCGAGCAGTACTTC. Protein product: CASSGTTREQYF.

The chain has TRBV7-8 and TRBJ2-3; the D gene is possibly TRBD2 (5 bases). The CDR3 has 14 residues. The germline V gene encodes CDR1 SGHVS and CDR2 FQNEAQ. With 4 bases removed from V and 5 bases from J, the gap between germline ends came to 13 bases. DNA for the CDR3: TGTGCCAGCAGCTCCCCCAGAGCGGAAGATACGCAGTATTTT. This codes for CASSSPRAEDTQYF.

This chain uses TRBV6-1 with TRBJ1-4; 7 nucleotides match TRBD1. CDR1 MNHNS and CDR2 SASEGT come from the germline V gene. Losses at the gene ends were 6 bases for V and 2 bases for J; bases not matched to a gene: 6. This CDR3 contains 15 residues. The CDR3 loop is CASSKNRGTNEKLFF. CDR3 sequence (DNA): TGTGCCAGCAGCAAGAACAGGGGCACTAATGAAAAACTGTTTTTT.

The chain uses TRBV27 and TRBJ2-1; the match to TRBD2 covers 8 bases. Germline V gene sequence: CDR1 MNHEY, CDR2 SMNVEV (reference sequence). Trimming removed 6 bases from V and 9 bases from J; junction bases left unmatched: 13. The CDR3 is made up of 15 amino acids. DNA of the CDR3: TGTGCCAGCAGCCTTAGCGGGACCACCCGCGGTGAGCAGTTCTTC. Translating gives CASSLSGTTRGEQFF.

The chain is built from TRBV4-1 and TRBJ2-5; D not resolved. The length of the CDR3 is 14 residues. The germline V gene has CDR1 MGHRA and CDR2 YSYEKL. V shed 0 bases and J shed 3 bases, with 8 bases lying between them. DNA for the CDR3: TGCGCCAGCAGCCAAGACCGAACCAAAGAGACCCAGTACTTC. This codes for CASSQDRTKETQYF.

The J gene is TRBJ2-7, the V gene TRBV6-8, with 8 bases aligning to TRBD2. Germline CDR1 reads MNHGY; CDR2 reads SAAAGT. The V and J ends lost 6 bases and 0 bases, in that order; junction bases with no gene match: 7. CDR3 length: 15 amino acids. The CDR3 DNA is TGTGCCAGCAGCCATCCCCGGGAGGGCTCCTACGAGCAGTACTTC. Translation gives CASSHPREGSYEQYF.

V is TRBV7-6 and J is TRBJ2-7; 7 nucleotides align to TRBD1. The CDR3 consists of 16 residues. Germline V gene data show CDR1 as SGHVS and CDR2 as FNYEAQ. The trim removed 2 bases at V and 1 base at J, leaving 8 bases unmatched. The chain's CDR3 is CASSLYSGQRSYEQYF. The CDR3 bases are TGTGCCAGCAGCTTATATTCGGGACAGCGTTCCTACGAGCAGTACTTC.

This chain links TRBV4-3 with TRBJ2-1, with D tentatively TRBD1 or TRBD2 (5 bases each). Germline V lookup: CDR1 LGHNA, CDR2 YSLEER. Trimming removed 1 base from V and 2 bases from J, with 9 bases in between. The CDR3 is made up of 15 amino acids. In nucleotides, the CDR3 is TGCGCCAGCAGCCAAGGTTCGGGACCCTACAATGAGCAGTTCTTC. This gives the protein CASSQGSGPYNEQFF.

The chain is built from TRBV10-3 and TRBJ1-1; 8 nucleotides agree with TRBD1. CDR3 length: 15 amino acids. The V and J ends lost 2 bases and 1 base, in that order; junction bases with no gene match: 3. Per the germline V gene, CDR1 is ENHRY and CDR2 is SYGVKD. DNA for the CDR3: TGTGCCATCAGTGAGCCAGACAGGGGGAACACTGAAGCTTTCTTT. Protein sequence: CAISEPDRGNTEAFF.

The genes are TRBV7-2 and TRBJ1-3; unclear D gene. Germline-derived CDR1 and CDR2 are SGHTA and FQGNSA. The CDR3 has 11 residues. Trimming shortened V by 5 bases and J by 8 bases, and 7 bases separated the two germline ends. The CDR3 is CASSPGDTIYF. CDR3 DNA: TGTGCCAGCAGCCCTGGGGACACCATATATTTT.

The chain joins TRBV4-1 to TRBJ2-2, with TRBD2 as a possible D gene (6 bases). The germline CDR1 and CDR2 sequences are MGHRA and YSYEKL. The CDR3 totals 13 residues. Trimming removed 5 bases from V and 7 bases from J, with 11 bases in between. The CDR3 loop reads CASSYRGYGELFF. For the CDR3, the DNA is TGCGCCAGCAGCTACCGGGGGTACGGGGAGCTGTTTTTT.